A single sample gave rise to the 18 T cell receptor beta chains below, sequenced in a study of cytomegalovirus exposure and HLA in healthy donors. PCR employed 60 Vbeta and 13 Jbeta primers. Clones were read by immunoSEQ multiplex PCR, and TCRdb kept only the in-frame ones, dropping some. The sample includes 63,000 or so clones, 73% of them seen just once. The sequenced material came from PBMCs. The source of these receptors is a man between 45 and 60 years old in good health and CMV-seronegative.

The chain carries TRBV9 and TRBJ1-6; 8 bases agree with TRBD1. The V and J ends lost 0 bases and 8 bases, in that order; junction bases with no gene match: 7. The CDR3 extends over 16 amino acids. Germline V gives CDR1 SGDLS, CDR2 YYNGEE. In nucleotides, the CDR3 is TGTGCCAGCAGCGTAGGCGTGGGGACAGGCGATTCACCCCTCCACTTT. It yields the protein CASSVGVGTGDSPLHF.

This sequence joins TRBV14 and TRBJ1-2; 9 nucleotides match TRBD1. This CDR3 is 15 amino acids long. Trimming cost V 4 bases and J 4 bases; bases outside gene matches: 7. CDR1 and CDR2 from the germline V gene are SGHDN and FVKESK. The CDR3 spells CASSPIGDRAYGYTF. CDR3 DNA: TGTGCCAGCAGCCCTATTGGGGACAGGGCCTATGGCTACACCTTC.

The V and J genes are TRBV30 and TRBJ2-3, with TRBD2 matching over 7 bases. Germline trimming cut 7 bases from V and 8 bases from J; bases unmatched to any gene: 9. Per germline, CDR1 GTSNPN and CDR2 SVGIG (reference sequence). The CDR3 sequence is 12 residues long. CDR3 loop: CAFNSGPGTQYF. CDR3 bases: TGTGCCTTCAATAGCGGGCCGGGTACGCAGTATTTT.

The table lists this clone with a few counts. The CDR3, as DNA: TGTGCCAGCAGTGACTCGTCTAGCGGGTCTACCGGGGAGCTGTTTTTT. It is translated as CASSDSSSGSTGELFF. This chain joins TRBV6-4 and TRBJ2-2; TRBD2 aligns across 8 bases. The CDR3 loop spans 16 amino acids. After removal of 0 bases from V and 5 bases from J, the junction contained 5 bases not matched to a gene. Germline CDR1 is MRHNA and CDR2 is SNTAGT.

The V gene is TRBV5-8, the J gene TRBJ1-5; 8 positions match TRBD1. J gave up 7 bases and V 3 bases, and 6 bases lay outside the gene matches. The CDR3 has 14 amino acids. CDR1 and CDR2 from the germline V gene are SGHTS and YDEGEE. CDR3: CASSSGQGYQPQHF. In DNA, the CDR3 is TGTGCCAGCAGCTCCGGACAGGGATACCAGCCCCAGCATTTT.

This sequence joins TRBV6-4 and TRBJ2-3; perhaps TRBD2 as D (7 bases). V lost 0 bases, J lost 2 bases, and 9 bases lay in between. CDR3 length: 15 amino acids. Germline-derived CDR1 and CDR2 are MRHNA and SNTAGT. The CDR3 coding sequence is TGTGCCAGCAGTGACTCGGCGGGGGCCACAGATACGCAGTATTTT. It is translated as CASSDSAGATDTQYF.

There are a few counts of this clone. This CDR3 is CAISDSQGAGYNEQFF. As DNA, the CDR3 is TGTGCCATCAGTGATTCACAGGGGGCGGGGTACAATGAGCAGTTCTTC. The gene calls are TRBV10-3 and TRBJ2-1, with 9 positions matching TRBD1. The V gene end was trimmed by 3 bases and the J gene end by 4 bases; junction bases not matched to a gene: 7. Per germline, CDR1 ENHRY and CDR2 SYGVKD. This CDR3 is built from 16 residues.

This clone was detected a few times. The chain employs TRBV29-1 and TRBJ2-7; the D is unclear. CDR1 is SQVTM, CDR2 ANQGSEA, per germline. The CDR3 is 12 amino acids. Deletions cut 6 bases from V and 5 bases from J, with 14 bases between. CDR3 bases: TGCAGCGTCCGGTACAGCTATCACGAGCAGTACTTC. Translation gives CSVRYSYHEQYF.

The chain uses TRBV7-9 and TRBJ2-5, with 7 bases identical to TRBD1. Germline trimming cut 6 bases from V and 11 bases from J; bases unmatched to any gene: 15. Per the germline V gene, CDR1 is SEHNR and CDR2 is FQNEAQ (reference sequence). CDR3 length equals 14 residues. The CDR3 reads CASSYGQVVAEQYF. In DNA form, the CDR3 reads TGTGCCAGCAGTTACGGACAGGTCGTGGCTGAGCAGTACTTC.

The chain employs TRBV4-2 and TRBJ2-3, with TRBD2 as a possible D gene (6 bases). Trimming pared 4 bases from V and 0 bases from J, leaving 17 bases between. Germline V gene lookup returns CDR1 LGHNA and CDR2 YNFKEQ. The CDR3 is 17 residues long. CDR3: CASSLGTGPTSTDTQYF. Here the CDR3 DNA reads TGTGCCAGCAGCCTGGGGACTGGTCCTACCAGCACAGATACGCAGTATTTT.

This chain joins TRBV6-1 and TRBJ2-3, with 7 bases aligning to TRBD1. Trimming cost V 6 bases and J 6 bases; bases outside gene matches: 6. This CDR3 has 13 residues. Germline V gene data show CDR1 as MNHNS and CDR2 as SASEGT. CDR3 coding DNA: TGTGCCAGCAGGAGGGGGCGGATGGATACGCAGTATTTT. This sequence encodes CASRRGRMDTQYF.

The chain uses TRBV29-1 and TRBJ2-7; a weak D match, TRBD1 (6 bases). Per germline, CDR1 SQVTM and CDR2 ANQGSEA. The CDR3 consists of 14 residues. V shed 4 bases and J shed 3 bases, with 16 bases lying between them. The CDR3 bases are TGCAGCGTTGGGGGAGTTGGCAGGGGCTACGAGCAGTACTTC. Protein sequence: CSVGGVGRGYEQYF.

The gene calls are TRBV30 and TRBJ1-6, with a possible D match to TRBD1 (5 bases). Germline V gene lookup returns CDR1 GTSNPN and CDR2 SVGIG (reference sequence). This CDR3 has 14 amino acids. V was cut by 8 bases and J by 7 bases, with 18 bases left in between. CDR3 sequence reads: CATEPAGGNSPLHF. The CDR3 DNA sequence: TGTGCCACGGAGCCCGCCGGGGGAAATTCACCCCTCCACTTT.

V is TRBV7-9 and J is TRBJ1-5; D is undetermined. The CDR3 contains 15 residues. The germline V and J ends were trimmed by 1 base and 1 base, with 8 bases remaining between them. CDR1 is SEHNR and CDR2 is FQNEAQ in the germline V gene (reference sequence). This CDR3 reads CASSLGGESNQPQHF. DNA of the CDR3: TGTGCCAGCAGCTTAGGAGGCGAGAGCAATCAGCCCCAGCATTTT.

J is TRBJ2-1 and V is TRBV6-1; the match to TRBD2 covers 7 bases. Looked up from germline, CDR1 is MNHNS and CDR2 is SASEGT. Trimming at V came to 5 bases and at J to 3 bases, leaving 7 bases not matched to a gene. CDR3 length: 15 residues. CDR3 residues: CASSKARDYYNEQFF. The CDR3 coding sequence is TGTGCCAGCAGTAAGGCCAGGGACTACTACAATGAGCAGTTCTTC.

The chain carries TRBV10-2 and TRBJ1-3; 7 nucleotides line up with TRBD1. The CDR3 spans 15 residues. CDR1 and CDR2 (germline): WSHSY, SAAADI. V shed 2 bases and J 4 bases; nucleotides not matched to a gene: 5. The CDR3 sequence is CASSEPGGRGNTIYF. In nucleotides, the CDR3 is TGCGCCAGCAGTGAGCCAGGGGGTAGAGGAAACACCATATATTTT.

V and J are TRBV5-6 and TRBJ2-7; D gene ambiguous. Germline lookup yields CDR1 SGHDT and CDR2 YYEEEE. The CDR3 consists of 12 residues. V was clipped by 5 bases and J by 1 base, with 7 bases between them. In DNA, the CDR3 is TGTGCCAGCAGTCTCTTTTCCTACGAGCAGTACTTC. Amino acid sequence: CASSLFSYEQYF.

J is TRBJ2-3 and V is TRBV5-4, with 9 positions matching TRBD1. This CDR3 contains 15 residues. With 4 bases clipped from V and 4 bases from J, the junction kept 7 bases outside the gene matches. Germline CDR1 reads SGHNT; CDR2 reads YYREEE (reference sequence). CDR3 sequence (DNA): TGTGCCAGCAGCGAACGCCGGGACAGGGCAGATACGCAGTATTTT. It encodes CASSERRDRADTQYF.